Each of the 5 T cell receptor beta chains below was sequenced from the same sample in a study of T cell responses to AZD1222 COVID-19 vaccine. Libraries were prepared by immunoSEQ multiplex PCR; TCRdb keeps only in-frame clonotypes and omits some of them. The data show about 97,000 clones, with around 88% seen just once and 6.5% to 8% held by the top ten. The sequencing here drew on peripheral blood, taken on day 0 of AZD1222 vaccination. The receptors derive from an adult in good health.

The V and J genes are TRBV3-1 (or the pseudogene TRBV3-2) and TRBJ1-1; D is perhaps TRBD1 (6 bases). V dropped 3 bases and J dropped 1 base, with 12 bases sitting between them. CDR1 is LGHDT and CDR2 is YNNKEL in the germline V gene (reference sequence). The CDR3 is made up of 15 amino acids. CDR3 sequence: CASSQTGSSNTEAFF. CDR3 coding DNA: TGTGCCAGCAGCCAGACAGGCTCATCGAACACTGAAGCTTTCTTT.

The rearrangement joins TRBV7-9 to TRBJ1-1; D uncertain. Trimming stripped 0 bases from V and 4 bases from J, with 9 bases between. The CDR3 length is 14 residues. CDR1 SEHNR and CDR2 FQNEAQ come from the germline V gene (reference sequence). The CDR3: CASSLAEVGTEAFF. CDR3 bases: TGTGCCAGCAGCTTAGCGGAGGTTGGCACTGAAGCTTTCTTT.

The chain links TRBV7-2 to TRBJ1-5; weak D call: TRBD1 (6 bases). With 8 bases removed from V and 4 bases from J, the gap between germline ends came to 15 bases. Germline V gives CDR1 SGHTA, CDR2 FQGNSA. This CDR3 contains 14 residues. CDR3 sequence reads: CASAPGGVNQPQHF. DNA for the CDR3: TGTGCCAGCGCCCCTGGGGGCGTGAATCAGCCCCAGCATTTT.

J is TRBJ2-3 and V is TRBV2; TRBD2 aligns across 7 bases. The CDR3 has 16 residues. After removal of 3 bases from V and 2 bases from J, the junction contained 8 bases not matched to a gene. The V gene's germline CDR1 is SNHLY and CDR2 FYNNEI. The CDR3 coding sequence is TGTGCCAGCAGTGAGGGCTCTAGCGGTTTCACAGATACGCAGTATTTT. This sequence encodes CASSEGSSGFTDTQYF. The variable domain in full, completed from reference TRBV2 and TRBJ2-3, reads EPEVTQTPSHQVTQMGQEVILRCVPISNHLYFYWYRQILGQKVEFLVSFYNNEISEKSEIFDDQFSVERPDGSNFTLKIRSTKLEDSAMYFCASSEGSSGFTDTQYFGPGTRLTVL.

This chain joins TRBV18 and TRBJ1-2; 7 positions match TRBD1. The CDR3 covers 16 residues. Germline V gene lookup returns CDR1 KGHSH and CDR2 LQKENI. The V gene end was trimmed by 5 bases and the J gene end by 5 bases; junction bases not matched to a gene: 14. CDR3 protein: CASSKVKGQEPYGYTF. In nucleotides, the CDR3 is TGTGCCAGCTCAAAGGTCAAAGGACAGGAGCCATATGGCTACACCTTC.